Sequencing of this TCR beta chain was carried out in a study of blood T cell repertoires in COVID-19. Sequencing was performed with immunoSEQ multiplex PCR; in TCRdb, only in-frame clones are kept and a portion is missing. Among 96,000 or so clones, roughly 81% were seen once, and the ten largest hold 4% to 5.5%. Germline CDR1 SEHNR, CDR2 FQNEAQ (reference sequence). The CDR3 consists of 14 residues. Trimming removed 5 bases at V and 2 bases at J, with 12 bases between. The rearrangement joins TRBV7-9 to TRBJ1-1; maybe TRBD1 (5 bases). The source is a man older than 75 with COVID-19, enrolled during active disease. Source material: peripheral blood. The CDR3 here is CASSPWGGNTEAFF. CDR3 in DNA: TGTGCCAGCAGCCCATGGGGGGGAAACACTGAAGCTTTCTTT. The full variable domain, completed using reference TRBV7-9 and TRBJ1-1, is DTGVSQNPRHKITKRGQNVTFRCDPISEHNRLYWYRQTLGQGPEFLTYFQNEAQLEKSRLLSDRFSAERPKGSFSTLEIQRTEQGDSAMYLCASSPWGGNTEAFFGQGTRLTVV.